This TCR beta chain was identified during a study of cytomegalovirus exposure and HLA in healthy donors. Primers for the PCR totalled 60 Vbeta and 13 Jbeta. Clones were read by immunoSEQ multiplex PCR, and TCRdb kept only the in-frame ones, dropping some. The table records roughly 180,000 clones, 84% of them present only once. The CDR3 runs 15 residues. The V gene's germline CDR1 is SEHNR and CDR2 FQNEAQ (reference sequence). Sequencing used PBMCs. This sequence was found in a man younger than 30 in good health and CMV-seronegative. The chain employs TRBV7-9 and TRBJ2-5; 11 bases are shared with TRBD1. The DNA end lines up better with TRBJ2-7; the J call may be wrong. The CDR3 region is CASSDGQGAQSEQYF. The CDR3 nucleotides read TGTGCCAGCAGCGACGGACAGGGGGCGCAGTCCGAGCAGTACTTC.